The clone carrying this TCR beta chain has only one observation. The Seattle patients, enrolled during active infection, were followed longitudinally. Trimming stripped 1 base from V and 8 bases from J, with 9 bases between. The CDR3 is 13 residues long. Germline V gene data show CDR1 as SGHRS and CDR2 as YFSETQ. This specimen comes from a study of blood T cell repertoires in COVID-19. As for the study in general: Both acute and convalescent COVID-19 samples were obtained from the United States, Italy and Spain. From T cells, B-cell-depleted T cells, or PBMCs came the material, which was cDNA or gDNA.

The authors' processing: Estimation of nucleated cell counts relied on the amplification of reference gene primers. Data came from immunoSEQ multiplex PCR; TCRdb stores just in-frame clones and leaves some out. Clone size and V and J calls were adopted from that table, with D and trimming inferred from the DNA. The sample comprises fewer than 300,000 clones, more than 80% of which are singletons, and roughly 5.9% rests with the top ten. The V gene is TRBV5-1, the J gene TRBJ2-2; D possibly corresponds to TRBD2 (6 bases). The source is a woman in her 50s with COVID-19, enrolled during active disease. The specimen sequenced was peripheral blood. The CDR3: CASSLSGVGELFF. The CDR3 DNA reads TGCGCCAGCAGCTTGTCGGGAGTGGGGGAGCTGTTTTTT.